This TCR beta chain was found in a study of blood T cell repertoires in COVID-19. This clone was observed a single time. The germline CDR1 and CDR2 sequences are SGHRS and YFSETQ. Trimming removed 4 bases from V and 8 bases from J; junction bases left unmatched: 7. CDR3 length equals 13 residues. Profiled with immunoSEQ multiplex PCR; TCRdb holds only in-frame clones, not every one. The repertoire consists of tens of thousands of clones, with roughly 91% occurring once and the leading ten covering approximately 1.5%. The chain is built from TRBV5-1 and TRBJ1-2; 8 bases map to TRBD1. Material for sequencing was peripheral blood. This clonotype originated in a man between 60 and 75 years old with acute or convalescent COVID-19. The CDR3, as DNA: TGCGCCAGCAGCCCACGGACAGGGTTGGGCTACACCTTC. Translated: CASSPRTGLGYTF. Variable domain in full (rest from reference TRBV5-1 and TRBJ1-2): KAGVTQTPRYLIKTRGQQVTLSCSPISGHRSVSWYQQTPGQGLQFLFEYFSETQRNKGNFPGRFSGRQFSNSRSEMNVSTLELGDSALYLCASSPRTGLGYTFGSGTRLTVV.